A selection of T cell receptor beta chains follows, all from one sample in a study of blood T cell repertoires in COVID-19. Clones were read by immunoSEQ multiplex PCR, and TCRdb kept only the in-frame ones, dropping some. In the table there are around 140,000 clones, around 83% of which are singletons. Specimen: peripheral blood. Every receptor here comes from a human donor with acute or convalescent COVID-19. The donor label of this sample is uncertain. The CDR3 runs from the conserved cysteine through the conserved F or W. The order of the fields is D gene, clone size, V gene, J gene, CDR3 protein, CDR3 DNA. A D gene is named only where the DNA matches it firmly. Clone size is given for some rows only: seen once, a few or many times, or a class if the clone is expanded.

d_gene: NA; abundance: NA; v_gene: TRBV3-1/TRBV3-2; j_gene: TRBJ1-5; CDR3aa: CASSPDGNSNQPQHF; CDR3nt: TGTGCCAGCAGCCCGGACGGGAATAGCAATCAGCCCCAGCATTTT
d_gene: TRBD1; abundance: once; v_gene: TRBV2; j_gene: TRBJ2-1; CDR3aa: CASSDGTGGYSEQFF; CDR3nt: TGTGCCAGCAGTGACGGGACAGGGGGCTACAGTGAGCAGTTCTTC
d_gene: TRBD1; abundance: NA; v_gene: TRBV28; j_gene: TRBJ2-7; CDR3aa: CASSLPGTGHEQYF; CDR3nt: TGTGCCAGCAGTTTACCCGGGACAGGGCACGAGCAGTACTTC
d_gene: NA; abundance: NA; v_gene: TRBV5-4; j_gene: TRBJ1-6; CDR3aa: CASSVLGGANNSPLHF; CDR3nt: TGTGCCAGCAGCGTACTGGGGGGAGCAAATAATTCACCCCTCCACTTT
d_gene: TRBD2; abundance: NA; v_gene: TRBV5-6; j_gene: TRBJ2-1; CDR3aa: CASSRRTSVRNEQFF; CDR3nt: TGTGCCAGCAGCCGCCGCACTAGCGTTAGGAATGAGCAGTTCTTC
d_gene: NA; abundance: NA; v_gene: TRBV12-3/TRBV12-4; j_gene: TRBJ1-4; CDR3aa: CASSQTGTLVF; CDR3nt: TGTGCCAGCAGCCAAACCGGGACTTTGGTTTTT
d_gene: NA; abundance: NA; v_gene: TRBV19; j_gene: TRBJ1-5; CDR3aa: CASRRTAYSNQPQHF; CDR3nt: TGTGCCAGTAGAAGGACAGCTTATAGCAATCAGCCCCAGCATTTT
d_gene: NA; abundance: NA; v_gene: TRBV4-1; j_gene: TRBJ1-6; CDR3aa: CASSQTGALSSYNSPLHF; CDR3nt: TGCGCCAGCAGCCAGACAGGAGCCCTGAGCTCCTATAATTCACCCCTCCACTTT
d_gene: NA; abundance: NA; v_gene: TRBV24-1; j_gene: TRBJ2-1; CDR3aa: CATSGGQKNNEQFF; CDR3nt: TGTGCCACCAGCGGGGGACAGAAAAACAATGAGCAGTTCTTC
d_gene: TRBD2; abundance: NA; v_gene: TRBV30; j_gene: TRBJ2-1; CDR3aa: CAWSVLATTYNEQFF; CDR3nt: TGTGCCTGGAGCGTACTAGCGACGACCTACAATGAGCAGTTCTTC
d_gene: NA; abundance: NA; v_gene: TRBV6-2/TRBV6-3; j_gene: TRBJ1-1; CDR3aa: CASSYVSTEAFF; CDR3nt: TGTGCCAGCAGTTACGTCAGTACTGAAGCTTTCTTT
d_gene: TRBD1; abundance: NA; v_gene: TRBV3-1/TRBV3-2; j_gene: TRBJ1-5; CDR3aa: CASSPEGTGDQPQHF; CDR3nt: TGTGCCAGCAGCCCCGAAGGGACAGGGGATCAGCCCCAGCATTTT
d_gene: NA; abundance: NA; v_gene: TRBV2; j_gene: TRBJ1-4; CDR3aa: CASSGRDTATNEKLFF; CDR3nt: TGTGCCAGCAGTGGCCGGGACACCGCAACTAATGAAAAACTGTTTTTT
d_gene: NA; abundance: NA; v_gene: TRBV6-5; j_gene: TRBJ2-7; CDR3aa: CASSYRDSDYEQYF; CDR3nt: TGTGCCAGCAGTTACCGGGACTCGGACTACGAGCAGTACTTC
d_gene: TRBD2; abundance: NA; v_gene: TRBV9; j_gene: TRBJ2-2; CDR3aa: CASSARGGRQVTGELFF; CDR3nt: TGTGCCAGCAGCGCCCGGGGGGGCAGGCAGGTCACCGGGGAGCTGTTTTTT
d_gene: TRBD1; abundance: NA; v_gene: TRBV19; j_gene: TRBJ2-3; CDR3aa: CASSTGQGTDTQYF; CDR3nt: TGTGCCAGTAGTACGGGACAGGGGACAGATACGCAGTATTTT
d_gene: TRBD1; abundance: NA; v_gene: TRBV19; j_gene: TRBJ1-5; CDR3aa: CASSFRTGPQPQHF; CDR3nt: TGTGCCAGTAGTTTCCGGACAGGGCCTCAGCCCCAGCATTTT
d_gene: TRBD2; abundance: NA; v_gene: TRBV10-3; j_gene: TRBJ2-2; CDR3aa: CAARGLAGEIRGTGELFF; CDR3nt: TGTGCCGCCCGTGGACTAGCGGGTGAGATTAGGGGCACCGGGGAGCTGTTTTTT